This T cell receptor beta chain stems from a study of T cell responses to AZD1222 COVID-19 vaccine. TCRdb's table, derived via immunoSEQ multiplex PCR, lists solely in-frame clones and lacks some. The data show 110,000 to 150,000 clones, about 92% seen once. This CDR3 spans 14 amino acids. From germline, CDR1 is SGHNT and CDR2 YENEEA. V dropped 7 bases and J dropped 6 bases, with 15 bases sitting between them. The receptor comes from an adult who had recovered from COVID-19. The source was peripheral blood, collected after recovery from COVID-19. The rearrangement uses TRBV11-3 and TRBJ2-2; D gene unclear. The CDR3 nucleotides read TGTGCCAGCAAAAAGTCTAGGGAAGCCGGGGAGCTGTTTTTT. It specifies CASKKSREAGELFF.